This T cell receptor beta chain came from a study of blood T cell repertoires in COVID-19. Germline CDR1 reads KGHSH; CDR2 reads LQKENI. After removal of 3 bases from V and 7 bases from J, the junction contained 5 bases not matched to a gene. This CDR3 spans 15 amino acids. TCRdb's table, derived via immunoSEQ multiplex PCR, lists solely in-frame clones and lacks some. In the table there are about 250,000 clones, 70% to 85% of which are singletons. The TCR sequence derives from an older man with acute or convalescent COVID-19. The sequencing sample was made of peripheral blood. The genes are TRBV18 and TRBJ2-1; 11 bases fit TRBD2. CDR3 DNA: TGTGCCAGCTCACCCCCGAGACTAGCGGGAAATGAGCAGTTCTTC. Translated: CASSPPRLAGNEQFF.